One sample yielded the 24 T cell receptor beta chains listed below, sequenced in a study of post-analysis software for immune sequencing data. Whole-study results and caveats: Patients had higher frequencies than controls of four to six TRBV segments, including TRBV5-6, TRBV5-1 and TRBV20-1.

Presence of unique molecular identifiers characterized the TCR beta cDNA libraries. TCRdb redid the calling of the PCR reads with MiXCR, one entry per CDR3 protein. The profile shows approximately 630,000 distinct CDR3 sequences, 59% of them singletons. Their cognate antigens are unknown. The sequenced sample was blood. The receptors were sampled from a girl aged 2 to 10 with multiple sclerosis.

This clonotype showed up just once. The chain links TRBV5-1 to TRBJ2-5; D is unresolved. The CDR3 contains 14 residues. Germline assignment: CDR1 SGHRS and CDR2 YFSETQ. Trimming cost V 0 bases and J 1 base, with 7 bases left between them. The CDR3 nucleotides read TGCGCCAGCAGCTTGGGCAGAAGCCAAGAGACCCAGTACTTC. Translating gives CASSLGRSQETQYF. The full variable domain, rest sourced from reference TRBV5-1 and TRBJ2-5, is KAGVTQTPRYLIKTRGQQVTLSCSPISGHRSVSWYQQTPGQGLQFLFEYFSETQRNKGNFPGRFSGRQFSNSRSEMNVSTLELGDSALYLCASSLGRSQETQYFGPGTRLLVL.

The genes are TRBV29-1 and TRBJ2-3; possible D gene TRBD1, 6 bases. Between the trimmed V and J ends, which lost 7 bases and 0 bases, there was a span of 11 bases. The germline V gene has CDR1 SQVTM and CDR2 ANQGSEA. There are 13 residues in the CDR3. DNA of the CDR3: TGCAGCGCTACAGGGTCGAGCACAGATACGCAGTATTTT. Translating gives CSATGSSTDTQYF.

This clonotype was counted a few times. The rearrangement joins TRBV6-2 or TRBV6-3 to TRBJ1-2; D is ambiguous. The CDR3 extends over 14 amino acids. CDR1 and CDR2 from the germline V gene are MNHEY and SVGEGT. V was clipped by 8 bases and J by 2 bases, with 15 bases between them. Here the CDR3 DNA reads TGTGCCAGCGGGCACCCCGGACTGAACTATGGCTACACCTTC. It yields the protein CASGHPGLNYGYTF.

The chain has TRBV7-2 and TRBJ1-2, with 12 positions matching TRBD1. V lost 3 bases, J lost 5 bases, and 4 bases stayed unmatched. Germline assignment: CDR1 SGHTA and CDR2 FQGNSA. This CDR3 has 15 residues. The CDR3 nucleotides read TGTGCCAGCAGCTTGGGACAGGGGGCGGGGTATGGCTACACCTTC. Protein sequence: CASSLGQGAGYGYTF.

The chain recombines TRBV6-4 with TRBJ1-1, with D perhaps matching TRBD1 (5 bases). The CDR3 length is 14 residues. Trimming pared 6 bases from V and 0 bases from J, leaving 11 bases between. Germline values: CDR1 MRHNA, CDR2 SNTAGT. DNA of the CDR3: TGTGCCAGCAGCCACGGGACCATGAACACTGAAGCTTTCTTT. Its translation: CASSHGTMNTEAFF.

This chain joins TRBV20-1 and TRBJ2-1; 10 nucleotides line up with TRBD2. CDR1 and CDR2 (germline): DFQATT, SNEGSKA (reference sequence). The CDR3 totals 15 residues. J lost 7 bases, V lost 5 bases, and 11 bases had no gene match. CDR3 nucleotides: TGCAGTGCTCCCCGAGCACTAGCGGGAATAAATGAGCAGTTCTTC. Encoded protein: CSAPRALAGINEQFF.

The chain is built from TRBV29-1 and TRBJ2-1; D is undetermined. CDR3 length equals 11 residues. Germline assignment: CDR1 SQVTM and CDR2 ANQGSEA. Trimming removed 4 bases at V and 7 bases at J, with 8 bases between. Here the CDR3 DNA reads TGCAGCGTTGTTGTGGGTAATGAGCAGTTCTTC. Translated: CSVVVGNEQFF.

V gene TRBV20-1 combines with J gene TRBJ2-3; 13 bases map to TRBD2. Unmatched junction bases numbered 8, after V lost 3 bases and J lost 2 bases. Germline CDR1 DFQATT, CDR2 SNEGSKA (reference sequence). The CDR3 totals 17 residues. This chain's CDR3 is CSASVRLAGGLTDTQYF. CDR3 bases: TGCAGTGCTAGCGTCAGACTAGCGGGGGGCCTCACAGATACGCAGTATTTT.

This chain links TRBV12-3 or TRBV12-4 with TRBJ1-6, with D possibly TRBD1 on 5 matching bases. The CDR3 runs 14 residues. Trimming took off 7 bases at V and 4 bases at J, with 11 bases between the two ends. The CDR3 nucleotides are TGTGCCAGCAAAGGGACCGAGTATAATTCACCCCTCCACTTT. Translating gives CASKGTEYNSPLHF.

V is TRBV5-5 and J is TRBJ2-1, with 9 bases lining up with TRBD2. CDR1 is SGHKS and CDR2 is YYEKEE in the germline V gene (reference sequence). CDR3 size: 15 residues. V gave up 2 bases and J gave up 6 bases; unmatched junction bases: 6. The CDR3 nucleotides are TGTGCCAGCAGCTTATATAGCGGGAGTTTCAATGAGCAGTTCTTC. Translated, it gives CASSLYSGSFNEQFF.

V gene TRBV10-3 combines with J gene TRBJ1-1; weak D call: TRBD1 (6 bases). There are 14 residues in the CDR3. CDR1 is ENHRY and CDR2 is SYGVKD in the germline V gene. Trimming removed 4 bases at V and 7 bases at J, with 16 bases between. The CDR3 DNA follows: TGTGCCATCAGTGGGCTGGACAGCGATATTGAAGCTTTCTTT. It is translated as CAISGLDSDIEAFF.

The V gene is TRBV10-2, the J gene TRBJ1-2, with D unclear. The CDR3 is 14 amino acids. CDR1 WSHSY and CDR2 SAAADI come from the germline V gene. Trimming shortened V by 0 bases and J by 3 bases, and 8 bases separated the two germline ends. This CDR3 reads CASSESSGDYGYTF. For the CDR3, the DNA is TGCGCCAGCAGTGAGTCAAGCGGGGACTATGGCTACACCTTC.

The J gene is TRBJ2-5, the V gene TRBV5-1; TRBD2 aligns across 11 bases. Germline CDR1 SGHRS, CDR2 YFSETQ. The CDR3 covers 16 residues. Losses at the gene ends were 3 bases for V and 1 base for J; bases not matched to a gene: 5. In DNA form, the CDR3 reads TGCGCCAGCAGCTACTTAGCGGGAGGGCCCCAAGAGACCCAGTACTTC. Translated, it gives CASSYLAGGPQETQYF.

This clonotype was recorded a few times. V gene TRBV25-1 combines with J gene TRBJ2-1, with D unclear. Germline V gene lookup returns CDR1 MGHDK and CDR2 SYGVNS. The CDR3 contains 18 residues. The V end was cut by 5 bases, the J end by 8 bases, with 28 bases between. CDR3 amino acids: CASSKIGVSDPLGHEQFF. DNA for the CDR3: TGTGCCAGCAGTAAAATCGGCGTGAGTGACCCCCTCGGCCATGAGCAGTTCTTC. Drawing the rest from reference TRBV25-1 and TRBJ2-1, the complete variable domain is EADIYQTPRYLVIGTGKKITLECSQTMGHDKMYWYQQDPGMELHLIHYSYGVNSTEKGDLSSESTVSRIRTEHFPLTLESARPSHTSQYLCASSKIGVSDPLGHEQFFGPGTRLTVL.

A few counts support this clonotype. V gene TRBV29-1 combines with J gene TRBJ2-3; D unclear. Germline V gives CDR1 SQVTM, CDR2 ANQGSEA. V lost 3 bases and J lost 8, with 6 bases in between. This CDR3 comprises 10 residues. The CDR3 loop reads CSVESGTQYF. CDR3 bases: TGCAGCGTTGAGTCTGGTACGCAGTATTTT.

This chain's CDR3 is CSALNQAGTDTQYF. Here the CDR3 DNA reads TGCAGTGCGCTGAACCAGGCCGGCACAGATACGCAGTATTTT. The chain couples TRBV20-1 to TRBJ2-3, with D unclear. The CDR3 runs to 14 residues. In germline, CDR1 is DFQATT, CDR2 SNEGSKA (reference sequence). V was cut by 6 bases and J by 1 base, with 14 bases left in between.

The chain combines TRBV2 with TRBJ2-1, with TRBD2 as a possible D gene (5 bases). The CDR3 runs 16 residues. V shed 9 bases and J shed 7 bases, with 25 bases lying between them. Germline CDR1 is SNHLY and CDR2 is FYNNEI. The CDR3 loop is CASIFGGGYTSNEQFF. CDR3 coding DNA: TGTGCCAGTATTTTCGGTGGCGGTTATACTAGTAATGAGCAGTTCTTC.

The V gene is TRBV5-1, the J gene TRBJ1-5; perhaps TRBD1 as D (6 bases). The CDR3 totals 15 residues. Germline V gene data show CDR1 as SGHRS and CDR2 as YFSETQ. Trimming removed 4 bases from V and 7 bases from J, with 18 bases in between. The CDR3 reads CASSPQPGGQQPQHF. For the CDR3, the DNA is TGCGCCAGCAGCCCCCAGCCGGGGGGCCAGCAGCCCCAGCATTTT.

The chain employs TRBV20-1 and TRBJ2-5; 11 bases agree with TRBD2. Germline lookup yields CDR1 DFQATT and CDR2 SNEGSKA (reference sequence). The CDR3 length is 14 residues. V gave up 4 bases and J gave up 4 bases; unmatched junction bases: 5. The CDR3 DNA reads as TGCAGTGCTAATCCTAGCGGGAGGCCAGAGACCCAGTACTTC. It encodes CSANPSGRPETQYF.

The chain links TRBV9 to TRBJ2-1, with TRBD2 matching 9 bases. Germline CDR1 SGDLS, CDR2 YYNGEE. This CDR3 region has 17 residues. Losses at the gene ends were 3 bases for V and 0 bases for J; bases not matched to a gene: 7. This chain's CDR3 is CASSARLAASSYNEQFF. CDR3 coding DNA: TGTGCCAGCAGCGCCCGACTAGCGGCTTCCTCCTACAATGAGCAGTTCTTC.

The V gene is TRBV2, the J gene TRBJ2-7; perhaps TRBD1 as D (6 bases). The CDR3 consists of 11 residues. Germline-derived CDR1 and CDR2 are SNHLY and FYNNEI. Deletions cut 4 bases from V and 10 bases from J, with 11 bases between. Here the CDR3 reads CASSAPGDQYF. CDR3 sequence (DNA): TGTGCCAGCAGTGCCCCAGGGGACCAGTACTTC.

The V and J genes are TRBV21-1 and TRBJ2-5; the table's D call, TRBD2, has no DNA check behind it. TRBV21-1 is classified as a pseudogene. The CDR3 contains 18 residues. This chain's CDR3 is CASRLNPGLAGSQETQYF. The CDR3, as DNA: TGTGCCAGCAGGCTTAATCCGGGGCTAGCGGGGTCCCAAGAGACCCAGTACTTC.

V usage is TRBV28 and J usage is TRBJ2-5; D is undetermined. The end of the DNA is better explained by TRBJ2-7, so the J call may be wrong. Per the germline V gene, CDR1 is MDHEN and CDR2 is SYDVKM. The CDR3 extends over 11 amino acids. In nucleotides, the CDR3 is TGTGCCAGCGGAACTTGGGACGAGCAGTACTTC. This sequence encodes CASGTWDEQYF.

Only a few counts were recorded for this clonotype. V usage is TRBV7-8 and J usage is TRBJ2-7; D is unresolved. This CDR3 contains 13 residues. From germline, CDR1 is SGHVS and CDR2 FQNEAQ. V was pared by 0 bases and J by 9 bases, with 12 bases between. CDR3 sequence: CASSLAAETPQYF. Here the CDR3 DNA reads TGTGCCAGCAGCTTAGCGGCGGAGACCCCGCAGTACTTC.